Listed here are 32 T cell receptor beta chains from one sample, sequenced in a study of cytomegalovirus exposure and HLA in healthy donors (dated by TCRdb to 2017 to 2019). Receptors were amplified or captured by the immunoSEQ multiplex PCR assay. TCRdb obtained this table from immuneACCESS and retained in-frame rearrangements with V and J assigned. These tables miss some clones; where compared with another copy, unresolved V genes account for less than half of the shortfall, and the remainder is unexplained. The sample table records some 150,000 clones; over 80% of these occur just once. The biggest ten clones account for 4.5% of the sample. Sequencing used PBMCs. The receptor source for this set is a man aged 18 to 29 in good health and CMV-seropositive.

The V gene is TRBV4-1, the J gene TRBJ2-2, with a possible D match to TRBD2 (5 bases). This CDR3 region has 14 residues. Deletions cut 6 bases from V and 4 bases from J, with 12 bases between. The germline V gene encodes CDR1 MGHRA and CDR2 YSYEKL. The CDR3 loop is CASRFLGGTGELFF. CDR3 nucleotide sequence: TGCGCCAGCAGGTTTTTAGGAGGCACCGGGGAGCTGTTTTTT.

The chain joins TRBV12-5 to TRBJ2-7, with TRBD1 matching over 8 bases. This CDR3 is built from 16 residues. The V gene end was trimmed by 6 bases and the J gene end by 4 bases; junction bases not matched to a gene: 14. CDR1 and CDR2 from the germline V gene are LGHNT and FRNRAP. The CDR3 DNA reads TGTGCTAGTGGCTCCCTCAGGGGGCCTCTTTTTTACGAGCAGTACTTC. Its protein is CASGSLRGPLFYEQYF.

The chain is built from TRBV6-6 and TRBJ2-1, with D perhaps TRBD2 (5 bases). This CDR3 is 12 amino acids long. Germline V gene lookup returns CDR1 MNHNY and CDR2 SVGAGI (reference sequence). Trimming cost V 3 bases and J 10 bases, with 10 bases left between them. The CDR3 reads CASSYKLGEQFF. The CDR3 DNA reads TGTGCCAGCAGTTATAAACTAGGAGAGCAGTTCTTC.

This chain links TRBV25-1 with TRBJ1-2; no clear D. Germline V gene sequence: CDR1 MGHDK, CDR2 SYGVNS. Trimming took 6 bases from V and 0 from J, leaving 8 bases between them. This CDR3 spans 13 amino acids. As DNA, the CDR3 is TGTGCCAGCAGCCTAACTCCTAACTATGGCTACACCTTC. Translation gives CASSLTPNYGYTF.

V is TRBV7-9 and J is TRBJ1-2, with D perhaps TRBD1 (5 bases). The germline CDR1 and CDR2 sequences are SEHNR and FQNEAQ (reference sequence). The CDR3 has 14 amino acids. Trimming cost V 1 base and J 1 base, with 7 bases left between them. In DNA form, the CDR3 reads TGTGCCAGCAGCTTAGGAGACAGTAACTATGGCTACACCTTC. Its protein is CASSLGDSNYGYTF.

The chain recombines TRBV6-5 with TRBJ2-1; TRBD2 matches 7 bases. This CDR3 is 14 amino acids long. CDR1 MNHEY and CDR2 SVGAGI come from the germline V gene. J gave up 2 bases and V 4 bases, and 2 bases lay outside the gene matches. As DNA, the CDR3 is TGTGCCAGCAGTTCGCGGGGGACCTACAATGAGCAGTTCTTC. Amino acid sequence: CASSSRGTYNEQFF.

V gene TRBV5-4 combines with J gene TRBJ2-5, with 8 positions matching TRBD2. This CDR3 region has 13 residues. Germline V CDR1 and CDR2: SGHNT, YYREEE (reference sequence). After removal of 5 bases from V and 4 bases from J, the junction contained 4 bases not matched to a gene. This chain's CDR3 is CASRTAGGETQYF. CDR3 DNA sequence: TGTGCCAGCAGGACGGCGGGGGGAGAGACCCAGTACTTC.

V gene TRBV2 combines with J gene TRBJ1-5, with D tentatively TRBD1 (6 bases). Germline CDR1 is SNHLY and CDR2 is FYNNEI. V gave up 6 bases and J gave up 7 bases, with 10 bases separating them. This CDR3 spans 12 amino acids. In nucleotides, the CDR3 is TGTGCCAGCAGCCGGACAGACCAGCCCCAGCATTTT. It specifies CASSRTDQPQHF.

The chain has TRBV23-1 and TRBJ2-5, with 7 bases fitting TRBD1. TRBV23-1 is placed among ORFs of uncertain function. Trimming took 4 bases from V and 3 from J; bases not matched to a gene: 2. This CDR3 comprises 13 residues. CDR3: CASSPGTEETQYF. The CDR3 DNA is TGCGCCAGCAGTCCCGGGACAGAAGAGACCCAGTACTTC.

The CDR3 reads CAISATEKNEKLFF. DNA for the CDR3: TGTGCCATCAGCGCGACAGAAAAGAATGAAAAACTGTTTTTT. This rearrangement joins TRBV10-3 to TRBJ1-4, with a tentative D call TRBD1 (5 bases). The germline CDR1 and CDR2 sequences are ENHRY and SYGVKD. This CDR3 comprises 14 residues. The germline V and J ends were trimmed by 6 bases and 5 bases, with 13 bases remaining between them.

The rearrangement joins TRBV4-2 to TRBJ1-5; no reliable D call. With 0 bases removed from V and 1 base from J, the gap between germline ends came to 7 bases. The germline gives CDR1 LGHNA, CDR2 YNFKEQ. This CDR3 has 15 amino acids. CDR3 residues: CASSQDEGSNQPQHF. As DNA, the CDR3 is TGTGCCAGCAGCCAAGATGAGGGAAGCAATCAGCCCCAGCATTTT.

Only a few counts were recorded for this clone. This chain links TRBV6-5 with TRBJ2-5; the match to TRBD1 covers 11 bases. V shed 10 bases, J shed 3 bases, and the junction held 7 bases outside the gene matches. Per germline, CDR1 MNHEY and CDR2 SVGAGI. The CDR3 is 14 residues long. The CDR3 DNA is TGTGCCACTTCTAGGGACAGGGGGGAAGAGACCCAGTACTTC. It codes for CATSRDRGEETQYF.

The chain's CDR3 is CASSPYRMNTEAFF. CDR3 DNA sequence: TGTGCCAGCAGCCCTTACAGGATGAACACTGAAGCTTTCTTT. The chain has TRBV11-2 and TRBJ1-1; maybe TRBD1 (5 bases). V lost 5 bases, J lost 0 bases, and 10 bases lay in between. This CDR3 has 14 amino acids. Germline values: CDR1 SGHAT, CDR2 FQNNGV.

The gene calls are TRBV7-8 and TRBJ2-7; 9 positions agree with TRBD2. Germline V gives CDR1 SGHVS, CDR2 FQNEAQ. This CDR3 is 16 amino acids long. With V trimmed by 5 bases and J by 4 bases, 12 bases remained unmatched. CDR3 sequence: CASSPRPSGKSYEQYF. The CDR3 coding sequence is TGTGCCAGCAGCCCTCGGCCTAGCGGGAAAAGTTACGAGCAGTACTTC.

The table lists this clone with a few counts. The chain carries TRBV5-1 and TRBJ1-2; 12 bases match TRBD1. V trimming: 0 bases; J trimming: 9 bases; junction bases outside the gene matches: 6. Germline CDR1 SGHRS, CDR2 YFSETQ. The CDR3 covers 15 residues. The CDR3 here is CASSLAGTGGESYTF. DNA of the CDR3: TGCGCCAGCAGCTTGGCCGGGACAGGGGGCGAGAGCTACACCTTC.

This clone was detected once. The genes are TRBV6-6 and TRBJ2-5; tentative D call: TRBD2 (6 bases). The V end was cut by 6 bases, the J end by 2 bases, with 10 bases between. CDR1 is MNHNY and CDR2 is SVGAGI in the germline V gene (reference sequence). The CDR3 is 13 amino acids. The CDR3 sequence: CASSRDLQETQYF. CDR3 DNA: TGTGCCAGCAGCAGGGACTTACAAGAGACCCAGTACTTC.

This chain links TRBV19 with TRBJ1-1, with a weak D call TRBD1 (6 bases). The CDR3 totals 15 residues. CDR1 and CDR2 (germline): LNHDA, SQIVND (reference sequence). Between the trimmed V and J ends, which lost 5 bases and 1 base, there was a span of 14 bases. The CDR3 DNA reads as TGTGCCAGTAGTCTACAGGGTCGGAGGAACACTGAAGCTTTCTTT. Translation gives CASSLQGRRNTEAFF.

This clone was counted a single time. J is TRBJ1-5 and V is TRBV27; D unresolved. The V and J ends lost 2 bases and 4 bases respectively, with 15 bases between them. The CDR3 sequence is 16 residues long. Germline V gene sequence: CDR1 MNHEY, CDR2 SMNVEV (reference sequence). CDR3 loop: CASSLQVRVGNQPQHF. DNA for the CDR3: TGTGCCAGCAGTTTACAGGTTCGAGTTGGGAATCAGCCCCAGCATTTT.

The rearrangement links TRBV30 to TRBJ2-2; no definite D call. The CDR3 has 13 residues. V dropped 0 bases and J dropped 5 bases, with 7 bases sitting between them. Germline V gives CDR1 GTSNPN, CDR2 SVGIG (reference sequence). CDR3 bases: TGTGCCTGGAGTGTACTCAAGACCGGGGAGCTGTTTTTT. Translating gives CAWSVLKTGELFF.

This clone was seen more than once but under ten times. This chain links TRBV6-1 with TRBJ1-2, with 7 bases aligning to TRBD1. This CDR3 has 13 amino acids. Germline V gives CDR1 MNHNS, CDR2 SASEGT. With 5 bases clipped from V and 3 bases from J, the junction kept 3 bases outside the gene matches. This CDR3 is CASSYTGDYGYTF. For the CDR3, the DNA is TGTGCCAGCAGTTATACAGGGGACTATGGCTACACCTTC.

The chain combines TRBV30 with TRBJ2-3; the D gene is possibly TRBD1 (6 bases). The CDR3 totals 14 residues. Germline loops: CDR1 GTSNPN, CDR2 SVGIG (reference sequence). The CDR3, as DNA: TGTTCTTTGGATAGGGGGTTTGAGGGAGATACGCAGTATTTT. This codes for CSLDRGFEGDTQYF.

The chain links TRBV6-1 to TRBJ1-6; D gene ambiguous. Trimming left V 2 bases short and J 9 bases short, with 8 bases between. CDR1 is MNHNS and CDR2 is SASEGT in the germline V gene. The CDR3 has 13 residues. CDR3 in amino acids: CASSERSSSPLHF. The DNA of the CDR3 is TGTGCCAGCAGTGAAAGGAGCTCTTCACCCCTCCACTTT.

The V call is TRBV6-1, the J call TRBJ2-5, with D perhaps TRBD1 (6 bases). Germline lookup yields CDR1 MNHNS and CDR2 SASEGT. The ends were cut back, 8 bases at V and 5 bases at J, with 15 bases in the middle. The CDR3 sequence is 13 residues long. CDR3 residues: CASGTRWTETQYF. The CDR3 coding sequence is TGTGCCAGCGGGACACGGTGGACGGAGACCCAGTACTTC.

The CDR3 nucleotides are TGTGCCACCCGCGAGAGGTATAGCAATCAGCCCCAGCATTTT. Amino acid sequence: CATRERYSNQPQHF. V usage is TRBV19 and J usage is TRBJ1-5, with unresolved D. Germline V gives CDR1 LNHDA, CDR2 SQIVND (reference sequence). The CDR3 is made up of 14 amino acids. V was pared by 10 bases and J by 0 bases, with 13 bases between. The full variable domain, rest sourced from reference TRBV19 and TRBJ1-5, is DGGITQSPKYLFRKEGQNVTLSCEQNLNHDAMYWYRQDPGQGLRLIYYSQIVNDFQKGDIAEGYSVSREKKESFPLTVTSAQKNPTAFYLCATRERYSNQPQHFGDGTRLSIL.

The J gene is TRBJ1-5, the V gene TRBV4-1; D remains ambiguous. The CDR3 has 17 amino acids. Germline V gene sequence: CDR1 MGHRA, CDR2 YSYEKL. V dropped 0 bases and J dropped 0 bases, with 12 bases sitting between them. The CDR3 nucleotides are TGCGCCAGCAGCCAAGACGGTGGAGGCTATAGCAATCAGCCCCAGCATTTT. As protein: CASSQDGGGYSNQPQHF.

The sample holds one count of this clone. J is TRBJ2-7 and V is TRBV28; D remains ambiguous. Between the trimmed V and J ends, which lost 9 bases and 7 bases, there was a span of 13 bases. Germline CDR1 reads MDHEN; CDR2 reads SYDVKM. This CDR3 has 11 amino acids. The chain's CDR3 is CASRGPREQYF. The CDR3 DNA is TGTGCCAGTAGAGGTCCCCGGGAGCAGTACTTC.

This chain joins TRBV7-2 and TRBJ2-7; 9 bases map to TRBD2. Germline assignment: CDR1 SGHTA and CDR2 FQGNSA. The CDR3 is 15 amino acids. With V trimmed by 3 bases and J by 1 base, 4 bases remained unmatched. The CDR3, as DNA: TGTGCCAGCAGCTTTCAGGCGGGAGGGTCCTACGAGCAGTACTTC. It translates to CASSFQAGGSYEQYF.

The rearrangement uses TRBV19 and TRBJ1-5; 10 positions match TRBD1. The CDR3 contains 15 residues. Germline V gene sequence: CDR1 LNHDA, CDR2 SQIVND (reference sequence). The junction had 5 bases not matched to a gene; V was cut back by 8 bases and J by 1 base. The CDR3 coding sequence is TGTGCCAGTGACAGGGGGCTATCGAGCAATCAGCCCCAGCATTTT. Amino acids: CASDRGLSSNQPQHF.

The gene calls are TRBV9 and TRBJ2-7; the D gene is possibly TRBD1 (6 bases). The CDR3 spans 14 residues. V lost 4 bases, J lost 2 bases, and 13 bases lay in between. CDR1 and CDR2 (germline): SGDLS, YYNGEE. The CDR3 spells CASSLGQSAYEQYF. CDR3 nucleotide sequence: TGTGCCAGCAGCCTCGGACAGAGTGCCTACGAGCAGTACTTC.

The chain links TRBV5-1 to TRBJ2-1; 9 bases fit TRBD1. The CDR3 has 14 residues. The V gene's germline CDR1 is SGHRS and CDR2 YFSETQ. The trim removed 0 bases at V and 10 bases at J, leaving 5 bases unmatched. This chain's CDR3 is CASSLGDRVGEQFF. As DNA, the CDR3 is TGCGCCAGCAGCTTGGGGGACAGGGTGGGAGAGCAGTTCTTC.

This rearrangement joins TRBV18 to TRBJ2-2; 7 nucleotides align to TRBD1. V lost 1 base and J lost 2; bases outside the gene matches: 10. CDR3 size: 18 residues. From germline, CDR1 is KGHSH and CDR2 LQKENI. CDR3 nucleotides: TGTGCCAGCTCACCACAGGGCCACGGGACAGTTAACACCGGGGAGCTGTTTTTT. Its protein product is CASSPQGHGTVNTGELFF.

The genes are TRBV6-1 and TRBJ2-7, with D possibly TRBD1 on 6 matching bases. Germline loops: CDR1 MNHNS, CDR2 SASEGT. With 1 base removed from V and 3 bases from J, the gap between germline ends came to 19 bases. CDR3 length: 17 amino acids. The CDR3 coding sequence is TGTGCCAGCAGTGAAGAACGATTAACCCGAGGGGGCTACGAGCAGTACTTC. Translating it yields CASSEERLTRGGYEQYF.